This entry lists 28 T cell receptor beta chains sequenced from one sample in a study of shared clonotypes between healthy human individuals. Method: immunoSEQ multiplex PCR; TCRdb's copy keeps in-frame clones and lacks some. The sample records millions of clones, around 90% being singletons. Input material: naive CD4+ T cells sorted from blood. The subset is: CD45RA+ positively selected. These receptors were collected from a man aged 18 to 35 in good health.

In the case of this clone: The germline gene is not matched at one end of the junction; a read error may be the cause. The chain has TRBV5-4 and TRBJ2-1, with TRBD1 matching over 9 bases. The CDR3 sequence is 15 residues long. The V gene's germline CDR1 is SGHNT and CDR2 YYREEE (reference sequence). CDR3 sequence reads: CASRLDRGAYNEQFF. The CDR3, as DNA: TGTGCCAGCAGGTTGGACAGGGGTGCTTACAATGAGCAGTTCTTC.

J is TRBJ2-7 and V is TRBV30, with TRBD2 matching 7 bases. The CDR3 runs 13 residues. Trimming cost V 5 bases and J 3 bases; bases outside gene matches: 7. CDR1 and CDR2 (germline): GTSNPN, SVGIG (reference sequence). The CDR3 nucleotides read TGTGCCTGGGCCCCCTGGGGGGGCTACGAGCAGTACTTC. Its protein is CAWAPWGGYEQYF.

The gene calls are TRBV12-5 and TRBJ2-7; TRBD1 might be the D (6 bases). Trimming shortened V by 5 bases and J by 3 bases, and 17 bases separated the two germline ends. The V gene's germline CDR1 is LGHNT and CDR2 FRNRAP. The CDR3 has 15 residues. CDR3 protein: CASGPRTGKGYEQYF. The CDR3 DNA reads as TGTGCTAGTGGTCCCCGAACAGGGAAAGGCTACGAGCAGTACTTC. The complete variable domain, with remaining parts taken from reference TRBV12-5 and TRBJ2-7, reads DARVTQTPRHKVTEMGQEVTMRCQPILGHNTVFWYRQTMMQGLELLAYFRNRAPLDDSGMPKDRFSAEMPDATLATLKIQPSEPRDSAVYFCASGPRTGKGYEQYFGPGTRLTVT.

The CDR3 nucleotides read TGTGCCAGCAGCCCTACGTCCCGTGCCCAAGAGACCCAGTACTTC. Translation gives CASSPTSRAQETQYF. This chain links TRBV9 with TRBJ2-5; D is uncertain. This CDR3 is 15 amino acids long. Germline V gene data show CDR1 as SGDLS and CDR2 as YYNGEE. Trimming removed 4 bases from V and 1 base from J, with 14 bases in between.

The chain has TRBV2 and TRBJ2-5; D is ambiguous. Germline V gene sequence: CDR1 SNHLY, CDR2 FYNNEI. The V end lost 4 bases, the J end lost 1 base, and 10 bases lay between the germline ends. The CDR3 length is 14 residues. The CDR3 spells CASSAQSGQETQYF. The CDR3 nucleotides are TGTGCCAGCAGTGCACAGTCGGGCCAAGAGACCCAGTACTTC.

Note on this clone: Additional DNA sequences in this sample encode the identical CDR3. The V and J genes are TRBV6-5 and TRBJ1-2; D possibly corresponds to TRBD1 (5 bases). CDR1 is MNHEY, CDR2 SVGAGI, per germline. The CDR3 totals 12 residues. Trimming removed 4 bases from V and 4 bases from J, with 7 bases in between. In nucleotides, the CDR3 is TGTGCCAGCAGTTCCCAGGGCTATGGCTACACCTTC. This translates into CASSSQGYGYTF.

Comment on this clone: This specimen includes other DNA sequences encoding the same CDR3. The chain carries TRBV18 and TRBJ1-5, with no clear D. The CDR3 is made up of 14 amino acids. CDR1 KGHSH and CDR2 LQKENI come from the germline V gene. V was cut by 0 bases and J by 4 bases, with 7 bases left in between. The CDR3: CASSPPGGNQPQHF. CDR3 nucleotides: TGTGCCAGCTCACCACCGGGAGGGAATCAGCCCCAGCATTTT.

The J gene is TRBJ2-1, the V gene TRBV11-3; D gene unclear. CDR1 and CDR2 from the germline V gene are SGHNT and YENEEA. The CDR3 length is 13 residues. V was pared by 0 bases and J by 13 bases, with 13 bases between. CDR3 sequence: CASSLDHPGPQFF. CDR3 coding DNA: TGTGCCAGCAGCTTAGATCACCCCGGACCTCAGTTCTTC.

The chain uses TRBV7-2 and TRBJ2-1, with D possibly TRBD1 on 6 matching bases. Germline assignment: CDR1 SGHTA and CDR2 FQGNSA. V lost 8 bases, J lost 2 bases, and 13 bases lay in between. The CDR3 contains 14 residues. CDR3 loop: CASQQGLPYNEQFF. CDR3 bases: TGTGCCAGCCAACAGGGCCTCCCCTACAATGAGCAGTTCTTC. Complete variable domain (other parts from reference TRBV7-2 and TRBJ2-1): GAGVSQSPSNKVTEKGKDVELRCDPISGHTALYWYRQSLGQGLEFLIYFQGNSAPDKSGLPSDRFSAERTGGSVSTLTIQRTQQEDSAVYLCASQQGLPYNEQFFGPGTRLTVL.

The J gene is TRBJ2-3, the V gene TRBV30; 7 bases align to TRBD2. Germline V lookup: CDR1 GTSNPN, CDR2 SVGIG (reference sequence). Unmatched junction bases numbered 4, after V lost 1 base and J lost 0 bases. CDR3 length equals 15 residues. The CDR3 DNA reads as TGTGCCTGGAGTGCAGCGGGACTTAGCACAGATACGCAGTATTTT. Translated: CAWSAAGLSTDTQYF.

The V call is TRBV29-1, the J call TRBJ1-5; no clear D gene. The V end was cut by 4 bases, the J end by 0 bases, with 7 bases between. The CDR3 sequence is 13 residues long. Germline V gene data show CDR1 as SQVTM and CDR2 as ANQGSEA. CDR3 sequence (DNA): TGCAGCGTTGGGAGCTATAGCAATCAGCCCCAGCATTTT. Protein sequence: CSVGSYSNQPQHF.

Here the CDR3 reads CASSSRGDGGTEAFF. In DNA form, the CDR3 reads TGCGCCAGCAGCTCCCGCGGGGATGGGGGCACTGAAGCTTTCTTT. The V and J genes are TRBV5-1 and TRBJ1-1, with D possibly being TRBD1 (5 bases). The germline V and J ends were trimmed by 3 bases and 4 bases, with 16 bases remaining between them. Germline V CDR1 and CDR2: SGHRS, YFSETQ. The CDR3 extends over 15 amino acids.

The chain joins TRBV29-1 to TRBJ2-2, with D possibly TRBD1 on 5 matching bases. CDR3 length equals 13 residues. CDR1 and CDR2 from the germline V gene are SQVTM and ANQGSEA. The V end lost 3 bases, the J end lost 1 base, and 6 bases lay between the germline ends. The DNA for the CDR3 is TGCAGCGTTGACCAGGGGAACACCGGGGAGCTGTTTTTT. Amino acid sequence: CSVDQGNTGELFF.

The CDR3 sequence: CALTPGPYNEQFF. The DNA of the CDR3 is TGTGCCCTCACCCCGGGGCCCTACAATGAGCAGTTCTTC. The chain couples TRBV30 to TRBJ2-1, with D perhaps being TRBD1 or TRBD2 (5 bases each). Per the germline V gene, CDR1 is GTSNPN and CDR2 is SVGIG (reference sequence). The CDR3 totals 13 residues. Deletions cut 8 bases from V and 2 bases from J, with 13 bases between.

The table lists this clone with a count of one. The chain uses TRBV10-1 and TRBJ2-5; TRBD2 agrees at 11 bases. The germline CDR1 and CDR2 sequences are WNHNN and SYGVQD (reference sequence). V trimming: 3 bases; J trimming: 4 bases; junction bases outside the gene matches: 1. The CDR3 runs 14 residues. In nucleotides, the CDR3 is TGCGCCAGCAGTGATAGCGGGAGGGGAGAGACCCAGTACTTC. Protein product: CASSDSGRGETQYF.

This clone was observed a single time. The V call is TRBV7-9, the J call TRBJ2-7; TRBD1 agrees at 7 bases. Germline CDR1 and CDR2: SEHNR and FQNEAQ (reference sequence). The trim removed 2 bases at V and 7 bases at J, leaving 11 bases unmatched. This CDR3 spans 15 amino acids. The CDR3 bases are TGTGCCAGCAGCTTATCTTCAGGGGGAAGAGGTGAGCAGTACTTC. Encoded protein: CASSLSSGGRGEQYF.

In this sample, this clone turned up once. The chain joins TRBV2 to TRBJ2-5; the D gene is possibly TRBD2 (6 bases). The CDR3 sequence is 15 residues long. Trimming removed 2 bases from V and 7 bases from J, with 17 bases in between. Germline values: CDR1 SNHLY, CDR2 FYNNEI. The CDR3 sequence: CASSELAIQRGTQYF. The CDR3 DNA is TGTGCCAGCAGTGAACTAGCGATCCAAAGGGGGACCCAGTACTTC.

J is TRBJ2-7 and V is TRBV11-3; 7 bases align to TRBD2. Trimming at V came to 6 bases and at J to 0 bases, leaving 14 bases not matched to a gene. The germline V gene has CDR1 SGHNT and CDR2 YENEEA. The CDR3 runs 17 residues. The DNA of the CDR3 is TGTGCCAGCAGACAGCTTCTAGCGGCGTATTACTCCTACGAGCAGTACTTC. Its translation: CASRQLLAAYYSYEQYF.

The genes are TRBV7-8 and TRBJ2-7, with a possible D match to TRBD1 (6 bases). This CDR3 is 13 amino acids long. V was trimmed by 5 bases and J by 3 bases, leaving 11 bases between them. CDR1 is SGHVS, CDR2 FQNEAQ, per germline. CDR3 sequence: CASSRRTDYEQYF. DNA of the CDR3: TGTGCCAGCAGCCGCCGGACAGACTACGAGCAGTACTTC.

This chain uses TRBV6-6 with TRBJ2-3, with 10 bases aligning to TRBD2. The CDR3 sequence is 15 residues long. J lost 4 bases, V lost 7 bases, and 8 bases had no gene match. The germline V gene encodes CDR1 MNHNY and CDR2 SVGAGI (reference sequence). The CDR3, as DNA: TGTGCCAGCACCCGAGCGGGAGGGGTCCCAGATACGCAGTATTTT. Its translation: CASTRAGGVPDTQYF.

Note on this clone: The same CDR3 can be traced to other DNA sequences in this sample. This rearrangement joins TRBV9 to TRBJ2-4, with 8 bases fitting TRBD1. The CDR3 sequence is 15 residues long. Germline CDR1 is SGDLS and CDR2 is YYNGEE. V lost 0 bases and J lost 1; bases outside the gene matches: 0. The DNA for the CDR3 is TGTGCCAGCAGCGTAGGGACAGGGGCCAAAAACATTCAGTACTTC. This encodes CASSVGTGAKNIQYF.

The CDR3 DNA reads as TGTGCCTGTCCCATCCTAGCGGACAGCACATCCGGTAAATTCTACGAGCAGTACTTC. It codes for CACPILADSTSGKFYEQYF. The rearrangement uses TRBV30 and TRBJ2-7, with D perhaps TRBD2 (7 bases). The CDR3 extends over 19 amino acids. The germline V gene encodes CDR1 GTSNPN and CDR2 SVGIG (reference sequence). V was shortened by 6 bases and J by 3 bases, with 33 bases between the two germline ends.

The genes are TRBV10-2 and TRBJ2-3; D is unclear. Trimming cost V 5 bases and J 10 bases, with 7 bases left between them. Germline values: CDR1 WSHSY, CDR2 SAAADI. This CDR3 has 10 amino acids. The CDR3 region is CASSLGPQYF. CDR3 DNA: TGCGCCAGCAGTTTAGGGCCGCAGTATTTT.

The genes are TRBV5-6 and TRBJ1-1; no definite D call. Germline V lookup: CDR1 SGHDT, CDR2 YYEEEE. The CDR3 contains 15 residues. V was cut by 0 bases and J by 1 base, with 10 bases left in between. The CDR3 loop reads CASSLVGSPNTEAFF. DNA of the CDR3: TGTGCCAGCAGCTTGGTGGGCAGCCCGAACACTGAAGCTTTCTTT.

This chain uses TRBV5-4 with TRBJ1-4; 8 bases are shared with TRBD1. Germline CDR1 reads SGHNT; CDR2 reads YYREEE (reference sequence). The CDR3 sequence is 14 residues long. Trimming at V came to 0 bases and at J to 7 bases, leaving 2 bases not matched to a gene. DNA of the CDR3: TGTGCCAGCAGCTTGGGACAGGGGACTGAAAAACTGTTTTTT. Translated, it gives CASSLGQGTEKLFF.

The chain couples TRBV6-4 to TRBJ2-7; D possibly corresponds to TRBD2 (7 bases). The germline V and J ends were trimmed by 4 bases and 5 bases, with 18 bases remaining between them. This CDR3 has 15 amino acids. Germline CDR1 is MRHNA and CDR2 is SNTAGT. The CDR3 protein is CASSGFWGGANEQYF. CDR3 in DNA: TGTGCCAGCAGTGGTTTTTGGGGGGGGGCCAACGAGCAGTACTTC.

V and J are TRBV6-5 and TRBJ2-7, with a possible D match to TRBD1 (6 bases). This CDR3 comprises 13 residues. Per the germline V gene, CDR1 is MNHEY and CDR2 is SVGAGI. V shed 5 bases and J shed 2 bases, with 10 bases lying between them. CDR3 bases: TGTGCCAGCAGTCGACAGGCTACCTACGAGCAGTACTTC. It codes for CASSRQATYEQYF.

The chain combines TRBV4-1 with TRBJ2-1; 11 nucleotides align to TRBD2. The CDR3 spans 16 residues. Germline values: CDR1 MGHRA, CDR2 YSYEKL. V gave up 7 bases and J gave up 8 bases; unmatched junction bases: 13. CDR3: CASTIQASGGLDEQFF. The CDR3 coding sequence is TGCGCCAGCACCATTCAGGCTAGCGGGGGGCTCGATGAGCAGTTCTTC.